This TCR beta chain stems from a study of cytomegalovirus exposure and HLA in healthy donors (dated 2017 in TCRdb). Describing the broader study: In an earlier analysis of 587 of the donors, roughly 300 Gb of sequence data and 100 million or so unique TCR beta sequences from 150 million to 200 million T cells were reported. Because of strong linkage in the cohort, a handful of DR-DQ haplotypes were treated as single units for association and clustering. The study used immunosequencing to profile the T cell repertoires of 666 subjects and linked those repertoires to cytomegalovirus serostatus. The number of typed donors differed by locus: roughly 620-630 for A, B, C, DRB1 and DQB1; roughly 510 for DQA1; some 590 for DPA1; and roughly 450 for DPB1. Across about 370 genotyped donors of the cohort, an average of approximately 220,000 unique TCR beta nucleotide sequences per donor were sequenced, and roughly 17% of those sequences were non-productive. All discovery cohort repertoires had been generated on a single sequencing platform. Of the roughly 400 genotyped donors, over 65% fell in the genetic ancestry cluster associated with self-reported Caucasian donors. High-throughput TCR immunosequencing, statistical association of individual TCRs with disease status, and machine learning were combined to predict cytomegalovirus infection status. About 320 gigabases of sequencing data and approximately 85 million unique TCR sequences were included in an early release covering several hundred HLA-typed donors. HLA typing included class I and class II loci at four-digit resolution. A later genetic analysis took genome-wide SNP genotypes for about 55% of the 666 donors and used that subset as a discovery cohort. A separate validation cohort of over 95 different subjects was used in addition to the approximately 700-subject first cohort. Alongside the repertoire data, information on donor age, sex, ethnicity and CMV serostatus was compiled. To study patterns of TCR occurrence, a later analysis re-analyzed previously published TCR beta repertoires from 500 to 850 donors and added high-resolution HLA genotyping. An earlier analysis of 587 of the donors used high-throughput TCR beta sequencing to judge whether each TCR beta V gene segment behaved as functional or pseudogenic. Rather than using new phenotypic data, the later analysis identified candidate immune exposures from TCR beta sequences and from how often those sequences occurred across donors. The aim of the study was to test whether cataloging public T cell receptors could identify signatures of past pathogen exposure.

The cohort was made up of 500 to 800 healthy bone marrow donors. All cohort members were sampled while nominally healthy, although unrecorded immune exposures were likely present. The donor tested CMV seronegative and was one of the 352 seronegative cohort members. A peripheral blood sample was collected from each donor, and TCR beta sequencing was performed on peripheral blood mononuclear cells. The Qiagen DNeasy Blood Extraction Kit was used to extract genomic DNA from the blood cell samples. Looking up the germline V gene yields CDR1 MDHEN and CDR2 SYDVKM. The CDR3 covers 14 residues, taking in both the cysteine and the phenylalanine. The read is trimmed to its CDR3 DNA, 42 bases read in frame from base 1. Study-wide findings and limitations: A group of highly shared sequence variants was considered likely to be a technical artifact of the sequencing pipeline. V-gene and J-gene trimming of TCR beta chains was associated with a missense DCLRE1C variant in a later genetic analysis, and the association was replicated in an independent cohort. A further reported finding was that TCR beta sequences accurately predicted the HLA-A and HLA-B alleles for most subjects in the first cohort. When HLA alleles, especially DR and DQ, strongly co-occurred, TCR associations were difficult to assign to individual alleles. Most TCR sequences were observed very rarely across donors, whereas some public TCRs were present in many individuals. Immune exposure information for the cohort was limited to CMV serostatus. HLA typing was unavailable for some donors at each locus, so association tests used only the typed subset. Three of the identified cytomegalovirus-associated TCR beta chains were confirmed in vitro to be specific for cytomegalovirus antigens. Presence/absence analyses assumed roughly uniform sequencing depth across donors, an assumption that may not hold. The study gave a list of under 200 TCR beta chains associated with cytomegalovirus. Only TCR beta chains were sequenced in this cohort, and the absence of alpha or paired-chain data limited detectable features. Compared with equally common non-associated chains, HLA-associated TCR beta chains in a later analysis were more clonally expanded and had lower generation probabilities. In an earlier analysis of under 600 of the donors, most TCR beta V segments were observed in productive rearrangements about 87% or about 30% of the time, broadly matching IMGT annotations. It was suggested by the authors that the approach could potentially be generalized to other disease states and immunological phenotypes. In a later genetic analysis, fewer N-insertions in productive TCRs were reported among donors in an Asian-associated ancestry cluster than the approximately 670-donor mean. Cytomegalovirus status was reported to be diagnosed by the classifier with high specificity and sensitivity in both the original and validation cohorts. Correlated functional status among segregating V segments might be attributable to linkage disequilibrium, but an unknown experimental factor could not be ruled out. A later analysis found that most CMV-associated TCR beta chains appeared HLA-restricted, with HLA associations seemingly driven largely by CMV exposure. Because the 87-base-pair reads could not distinguish some IMGT-functional V segments, including TRBV6-2 and TRBV6-3, those segments were excluded. In a later analysis, over 15,000 TCR beta sequences were associated with specific HLA alleles at a false discovery rate of 0.05. In a later analysis, the rate of TCR association differed among HLA loci, with DRB1 alleles having the most associated TCRs and HLA-C alleles having the fewest. Approximately 16 rarely observed V segments, including chromosome 9 orphons, were excluded from the earlier analysis of several hundred of the donors because counts were too low. A later analysis reported that several top co-occurrence clusters appeared linked to parvovirus B19, influenza, CMV and Epstein-Barr virus.

Turning to this clone: Its antigen is still unknown. A junction boundary mismatches the germline segment, possibly from a read error. Other nucleotide sequences in the sample specify the same CDR3.

The method behind the library was the immunoSEQ multiplex PCR assay. A mixture of 60 forward primers for TCR Vbeta segments and 13 reverse primers for TCR Jbeta segments was used in the multiplex PCR. Amplification of the CDR3 region of rearranged TCR beta genes was performed with a multiplex PCR assay on genomic DNA. The Illumina HiSeq System was used to sequence the amplified TCR beta libraries as 87-base-pair reads. For the original study's pipeline: A later analysis counted about 76 million unique TCR beta chains across the 550 to 750 repertoires, and 10 million to 11 million of these chains were shared by at least two donors. To remove PCR and sequencing errors, raw reads were error-corrected and collapsed into unique sequences using a nearest-neighbor algorithm that merged closely related sequences. To assign V, D and J gene segments, CDR3 sequences were aligned to IMGT reference sequences. Each retained sequence needed at least a six-nucleotide match to both a V gene segment and a J gene segment. A rearrangement was called productive if the CDR3 had no stop codons and remained in frame with V and J, and every other rearrangement was called non-productive. Following IMGT convention, CDR3 was defined as the stretch from the second conserved V-encoded cysteine up to the conserved J-encoded phenylalanine. Sequences without an unambiguous match to a single V gene segment were excluded from the earlier analysis of approximately 560 of the donors. In an earlier analysis of approximately 560 of the donors, a V segment was called functional when productive rearrangements were above 56.7%, and segregating when the standard deviation between donors exceeded 5%. A statistical classification framework was developed to diagnose cytomegalovirus status using the catalog of TCR beta chain sequences. A later analysis assigned V and J genes by comparing TCR nucleotide sequences with IMGT/GENE-DB human TR gene sequences. The TCRdist pipeline was used in a later analysis to assign CDR3 sequences and most-parsimonious VDJ recombination scenarios. A later analysis defined each TCR beta chain by its CDR3 amino acid sequence plus V-gene family, and excluded reads lacking a unique V-gene family. As a way to deal with suspected cross-contamination and a sequencing artifact, a later analysis dropped hundreds of nucleotide sequences that were highly shared and had low generation probability. A later analysis calculated a clonal expansion index for each public chain from normalized within-repertoire ranks of inferred template counts. Generation probabilities in a later analysis came from a VDJ recombination model fitted to out-of-frame rearrangements, and those results were checked against IGoR. A later analysis scored TCR-TCR, TCR-HLA and TCR-CMV co-occurrence with hypergeometric tests, applying a repertoire-size bias correction to TCR pairs. A later analysis estimated false discovery rates by permuting HLA or CMV assignments 20 times. A later analysis grouped co-occurring TCRs with DBSCAN, adding TCRdist sequence similarity when clustering within HLA-allele-positive subsets. Co-occurrence clustering excluded repertoires with fewer than 30,000 or more than 120,000 public chains, plus five with anomalous nucleotide sharing. The source is immuneACCESS, and TCRdb retained only in-frame sequences with V and J called. Part of the clones is not carried over; for the studies checked, unresolved V genes explain less than half of this, and the remainder is unexplained. V and J calls and clone size are those listed in that table; D and trimming were worked out from the DNA. This sample holds 90,000 to 100,000 clones; roughly 76% were observed only once. Together, the top ten hold more than 1.5% of the sample.

The rearrangement combines TRBV28 with TRBJ1-2, with no confidently assigned D gene. The source of this sequence is a man between 35 and 55 years old in good health and CMV-seronegative. The sample was PBMCs. The CDR3 region has the sequence CASSYTLASYGYTF. The nucleotides are TGTGCCAGCTCCTATACCTTAGCTTCTTATGGCTACACCTTT.